In its sample, the clone carrying this TCR beta chain was seen a few times. Antigen specificity is unknown. These data come from a study of post-analysis software for immune sequencing data. Notes on the study in general: Patients had higher frequencies than controls of roughly five TRBV segments, including TRBV5-6, TRBV5-1 and TRBV20-1. Samples made in the same batch grouped tightly together by F measure.

Germline CDR1 reads DFQATT; CDR2 reads SNEGSKA (reference sequence). Trimming left V 3 bases short and J 2 bases short, with 13 bases between. The CDR3 spans 14 residues. Presence of unique molecular identifiers characterized the TCR beta cDNA libraries. TCRdb passed the PCR reads through MiXCR, listing each CDR3 protein once. The repertoire includes hundreds of thousands of distinct CDR3 sequences, around 53% of them detected once, and over 4% sits in the top ten. The rearrangement links TRBV20-1 to TRBJ2-5; no clear D gene. The sequenced material came from blood. This TCR was sampled from a girl aged 10 to 17 with multiple sclerosis. CDR3 region: CSASPLRAQETQYF. The CDR3 DNA follows: TGCAGTGCTAGCCCCTTGCGAGCTCAAGAGACCCAGTACTTC.